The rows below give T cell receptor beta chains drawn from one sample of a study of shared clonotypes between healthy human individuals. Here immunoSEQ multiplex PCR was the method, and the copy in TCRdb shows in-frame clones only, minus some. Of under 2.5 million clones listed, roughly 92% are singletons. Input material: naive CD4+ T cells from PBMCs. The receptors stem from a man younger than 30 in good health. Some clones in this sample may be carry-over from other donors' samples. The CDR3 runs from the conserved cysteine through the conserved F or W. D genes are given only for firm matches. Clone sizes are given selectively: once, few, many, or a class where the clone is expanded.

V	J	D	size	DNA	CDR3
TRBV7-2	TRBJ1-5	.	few	TGTGCCAGCAGCTTAGTGAACAATCAGCCCCAGCATTTT	CASSLVNNQPQHF
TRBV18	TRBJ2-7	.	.	TGTGCCAGCTCACCACCTAACGGCGGGATCATCTACGAGCAGTACTTC	CASSPPNGGIIYEQYF
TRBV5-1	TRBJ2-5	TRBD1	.	TGCGCCAGCAGCTATGGACAGGGGCAGGAGACCCAGTACTTC	CASSYGQGQETQYF
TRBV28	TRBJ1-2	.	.	TGTGCCAGCAGTCCGACAGCCCACTATGGCTACACCTTC	CASSPTAHYGYTF
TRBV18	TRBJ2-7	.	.	TGTGCCAGCTCACCACCATCACTAGGGGTATACGAGCAGTACTTC	CASSPPSLGVYEQYF
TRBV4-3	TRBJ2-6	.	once	TGCGCCAGCAGCCAAGAAGCCGGGGCTGGGGCCAACGTCCTGACTTTC	CASSQEAGAGANVLTF
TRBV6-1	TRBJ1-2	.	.	TGTGCCAGCACCCGATCGAGGGAAGGAAGATATGGCTACACCTTC	CASTRSREGRYGYTF
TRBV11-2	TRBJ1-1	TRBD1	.	TGTGCCAGCAGCTTAGCGCGTCGAGGGGGCAAAATTGAAGCTTTCTTT	CASSLARRGGKIEAFF
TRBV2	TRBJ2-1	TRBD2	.	TGTGCCAGCAGGGGAGCGGGAGTGGTTGACAATGAGCAGTTCTTC	CASRGAGVVDNEQFF
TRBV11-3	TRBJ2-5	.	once	TGTGCCAGCAGCCCTGGGGACTTAGAGACCCAGTACTTC	CASSPGDLETQYF
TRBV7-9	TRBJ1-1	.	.	TGTGCCAGCAGCTACGTTGGGGGGACTGAAGCTTTCTTT	CASSYVGGTEAFF
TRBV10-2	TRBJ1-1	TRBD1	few	TGCGCCAGCAGGAGCGACAGGGTAATGAACACTGAAGCTTTCTTT	CASRSDRVMNTEAFF
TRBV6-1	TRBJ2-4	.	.	TGTGCCAGCAGTGAACCCACGGGGATTGGAAACATTCAGTACTTC	CASSEPTGIGNIQYF
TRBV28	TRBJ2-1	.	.	TGTGCCAGCAGTTTAGTAGCGGACTCCTACAATGAGCAGTTCTTC	CASSLVADSYNEQFF
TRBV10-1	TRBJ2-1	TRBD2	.	TGCGCCAGCAGTGAGGACGGGGCTAGCGGGAGTAAGGATGAGCAGTTCTTC	CASSEDGASGSKDEQFF
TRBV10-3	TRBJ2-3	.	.	TGTGCCATCAGTGGGTCCGCGGGCCCCGCAGATACGCAGTATTTT	CAISGSAGPADTQYF
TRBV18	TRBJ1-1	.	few	TGTGCCAGCTCACCAACCAAGGGAACTGAAGCTTTCTTT	CASSPTKGTEAFF
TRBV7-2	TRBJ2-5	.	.	TGTGCCAGCAGCTTGGCGGGGCGCCGGGAGACCCAGTACTTC	CASSLAGRRETQYF
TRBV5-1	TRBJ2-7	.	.	TGCGCCAGCAGCTTGACAGGGGGGGTAGGCTACGAGCAGTACTTC	CASSLTGGVGYEQYF
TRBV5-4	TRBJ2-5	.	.	TGTGCCAGCAGCTTAGGTACAGGGTTTATAGAGACCCAGTACTTC	CASSLGTGFIETQYF
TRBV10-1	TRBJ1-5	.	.	TGCGCCAGCAGTGCGGCGGGAAATCAGCCCCAGCATTTT	CASSAAGNQPQHF
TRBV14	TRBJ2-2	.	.	TGTGCCAGCAGCACACGGGCCTACACCGGGGAGCTGTTTTTT	CASSTRAYTGELFF
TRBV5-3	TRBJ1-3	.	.	TGTGCCAGCAGCTTGGGGCCCAGAGGTGGAAACACCATATATTTT	CASSLGPRGGNTIYF
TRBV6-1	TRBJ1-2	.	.	TGTGCCAGCAGTGGCCTGAAGGGGAGCGGCTACACCTTC	CASSGLKGSGYTF
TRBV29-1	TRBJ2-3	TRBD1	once	TGCAGCGTTGTTTCCGGGACAGGGCCCACAGATACGCAGTATTTT	CSVVSGTGPTDTQYF
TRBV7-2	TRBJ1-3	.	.	TGTGCCAGCAGCCCTCGGGTCGCCCTCTCTGGAAACACCATATATTTT	CASSPRVALSGNTIYF
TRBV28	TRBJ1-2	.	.	TGTGCCAGCAGTCGGATGCGGGGCTATGGCTACACCTTC	CASSRMRGYGYTF
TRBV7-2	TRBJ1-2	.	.	TGTGCCAGCAGCTTAGACAGCTCAAACTATGGCTACACCTTC	CASSLDSSNYGYTF
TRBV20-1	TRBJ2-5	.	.	TGCAGTGCCATAACGCTAGATACCCAGTACTTC	CSAITLDTQYF
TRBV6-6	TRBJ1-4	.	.	TGTGCCAGCAGACTTGATCAAACCGGGGCGGAAAAACTGTTTTTT	CASRLDQTGAEKLFF
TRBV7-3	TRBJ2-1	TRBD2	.	TGTGCCAGCAGCTTAAAGAGGACTAGCGTTTTCAATGAGCAGTTCTTC	CASSLKRTSVFNEQFF
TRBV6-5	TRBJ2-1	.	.	TGTGCCAGCAGTTCCTCGACGTACGTTAATGAGCAGTTCTTC	CASSSSTYVNEQFF
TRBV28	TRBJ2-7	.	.	TGTGCCAGCGGTCAACAATACGAGCAGTACTTC	CASGQQYEQYF
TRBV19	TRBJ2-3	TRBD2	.	TGTGCCAGTAAACTAGCGGAAGGGGATACGCAGTATTTT	CASKLAEGDTQYF
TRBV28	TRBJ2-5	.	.	TGTGCCAGCAGTTTAGTAGGGGGGACCGGGAGGACCCAGTACTTC	CASSLVGGTGRTQYF
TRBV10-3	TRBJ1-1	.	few	TGTGCCTCACGATCGGGGGGGAACACTGAAGCTTTCTTT	CASRSGGNTEAFF
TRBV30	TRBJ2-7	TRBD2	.	TGTGCCTGGAGCCTACGGACTAGCGGGAGGCCGCACTCCTACGAGCAGTACTTC	CAWSLRTSGRPHSYEQYF
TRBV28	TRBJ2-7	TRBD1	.	TGTGCCAGCAGTGGAACCGGTCGGGACAGATCCTACGAGCAGTACTTC	CASSGTGRDRSYEQYF
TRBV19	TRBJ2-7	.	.	TGTGCCAGTAGTATAGGGACGGGATACGAGCAGTACTTC	CASSIGTGYEQYF
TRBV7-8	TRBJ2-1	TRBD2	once	TGTGCCAGCAGCCCGCTCCGGACTAGGGAGAAGAGCTCCTACAATGAGCAGTTCTTC	CASSPLRTREKSSYNEQFF
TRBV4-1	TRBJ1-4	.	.	TGCGCCAGCAGCCAAGTAGACACGGGCGGTGAAAAACTGTTTTTT	CASSQVDTGGEKLFF
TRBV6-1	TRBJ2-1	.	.	TGTGCCAGCAGCCCACAGGCTCCCTCCTACAATGAGCAGTTCTTC	CASSPQAPSYNEQFF
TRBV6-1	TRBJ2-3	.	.	TGTGCCAGCAGGTTGAGTCTATCCTACACAGATACGCAGTATTTT	CASRLSLSYTDTQYF
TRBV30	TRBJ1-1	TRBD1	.	TGTGCTTTAGAGCGGGACAGGGGGCGGAATATCGCTGAAGCTTTCTTT	CALERDRGRNIAEAFF
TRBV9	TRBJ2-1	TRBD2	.	TGTGCCAGCAGCGAGGGGATAGCGGGAGGGAGGGAGCAGTTCTTC	CASSEGIAGGREQFF
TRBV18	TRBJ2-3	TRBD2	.	TGTGCCAGCTCACCGACTAGCGGGAGTACCGGAGATACGCAGTATTTT	CASSPTSGSTGDTQYF
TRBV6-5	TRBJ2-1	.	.	TGTGCCAGCAGTTACTCGGCAGATAGGAATGAGCAGTTCTTC	CASSYSADRNEQFF
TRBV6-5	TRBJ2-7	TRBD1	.	TGTGCCAGCAGTTACAGGGACAGGGGGTACGAGCAGTACTTC	CASSYRDRGYEQYF
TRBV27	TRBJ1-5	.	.	TGTGCCAGCAGTTCCCTGGGGCTCGGCAATCAGCCCCAGCATTTT	CASSSLGLGNQPQHF
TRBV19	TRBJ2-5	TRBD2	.	TGTGCCAGTAATATGGGACTAGCGGGAGGGGTGGAGACCCAGTACTTC	CASNMGLAGGVETQYF
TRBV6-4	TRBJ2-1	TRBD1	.	TGTGCCAGCAGTGACGGGACAGGATACAATGAGCAGTTCTTC	CASSDGTGYNEQFF
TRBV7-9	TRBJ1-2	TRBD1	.	TGTGCCAGCAGCCGGATCTCAGGGGGTCAAGTGGACTATGGCTACACCTTC	CASSRISGGQVDYGYTF
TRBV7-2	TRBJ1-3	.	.	TGTGCCAGCAGCTTAGCTGGGGGTAGAGGAAACACCATATATTTT	CASSLAGGRGNTIYF
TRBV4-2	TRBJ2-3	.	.	TGTGCCAGCAGCCAAGTCAGTGGGGATACGCAGTATTTT	CASSQVSGDTQYF
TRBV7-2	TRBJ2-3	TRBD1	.	TGTGCCAGCAGCTTGATAGGGGGCGGAAGCACAGATACGCAGTATTTT	CASSLIGGGSTDTQYF
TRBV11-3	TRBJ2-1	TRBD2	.	TGTGCCAGCAGCCCCGGGACTAGCGGGTACAATGAGCAGTTCTTC	CASSPGTSGYNEQFF
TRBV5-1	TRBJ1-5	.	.	TGCGCCAGCAGCTTGGGACCGATCAATCAGCCCCAGCATTTT	CASSLGPINQPQHF
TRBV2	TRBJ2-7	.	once	TGTGCCAGCAGTTTGACCTACGAGCAGTACTTC	CASSLTYEQYF
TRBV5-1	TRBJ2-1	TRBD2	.	TGCGCCAGCAGCTCCCTAGCGGGAGAGGGAGAGCAGTTCTTC	CASSSLAGEGEQFF
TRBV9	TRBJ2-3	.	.	TGTGCCAGCAGCGTCAGGGAGGCAGATACGCAGTATTTT	CASSVREADTQYF